This T cell receptor (beta chain) was found in a study of PD-1 blockade in classical Hodgkin lymphoma. Germline V lookup: CDR1 MNHNS, CDR2 SASEGT. There are 14 residues in the CDR3. V was pared by 7 bases and J by 5 bases, with 17 bases between. In every patient, relapse followed autologous stem cell transplantation, while exposure to brentuximab vedotin differed. The method was immunoSEQ multiplex PCR; TCRdb's version includes in-frame clones alone and lacks a portion of them. This sample has 100,000 or so clones, with 75% to 90% found just once. The chain recombines TRBV6-1 with TRBJ1-2; D uncertain. The source is a human donor with classical Hodgkin lymphoma. Sequencing used peripheral blood mononuclear cells (PBMCs), obtained before the second cycle of nivolumab. This CDR3 reads CASIPGPSNYGYTF. For the CDR3, the DNA is TGTGCCAGCATTCCAGGCCCTTCAAATTATGGCTACACCTTC.